The T cell receptor beta chain described here comes from a study of blood T cells in healthy people across ages. Turning to the study itself: Through template switching, about one barcoded beta molecule was captured per two T cells, as measured in model experiments.

Peripheral blood, roughly 9.3 milliliters per donor, was collected. A second roughly 6 to 12 cycle PCR used barcoded and J-beta primers. From the 5' RACE reads, TCRdb called clonotypes with MiXCR, one entry per CDR3 protein. The data show some 670,000 distinct CDR3 sequences, with about 50% seen just once and roughly 13% held by the top ten. Sequencing was carried out using blood. The clonotype originates from a woman older than 75 in good health.

The DNA for the CDR3 is TGTGCCAGCGGCCAGGGTGGGAATAATGAAAAACTGTTTTTT. Encoded protein: CASGQGGNNEKLFF. The chain employs TRBV2 and TRBJ1-4, with a possible D match to TRBD1 (5 bases). Trimming removed 8 bases at V and 4 bases at J, with 14 bases between. The V gene's germline CDR1 is SNHLY and CDR2 FYNNEI. CDR3 length: 14 residues.